These 2 T cell receptor beta chains were sequenced from one sample in a study of long-term antiretroviral therapy in people with HIV. Sequencing used immunoSEQ v3.0 at survey level. Here immunoSEQ multiplex PCR was the method, and the copy in TCRdb shows in-frame clones only, minus some. The sample contains approximately 29,000 clones, around nine tenths of which appear only once. Sample: unsorted PBMCs, taken 0.5 years after starting antiretroviral therapy. Receptors were obtained from a young woman with HIV.

The rearrangement joins TRBV6-5 to TRBJ2-7; 8 bases align to TRBD1. This CDR3 is built from 14 residues. The trim removed 4 bases at V and 2 bases at J, leaving 4 bases unmatched. In germline, CDR1 is MNHEY, CDR2 SVGAGI. The CDR3 DNA reads TGTGCCAGCAGTTCCCGGACAGGGCCCTACGAGCAGTACTTC. Its protein is CASSSRTGPYEQYF.

This clone was found once. The chain combines TRBV18 with TRBJ1-2, with D tentatively TRBD1 (5 bases). Germline values: CDR1 KGHSH, CDR2 LQKENI. This CDR3 is 13 amino acids long. The ends were cut back, 3 bases at V and 8 bases at J, with 13 bases in the middle. The CDR3 protein is CASSPAGDVGYTF. In DNA form, the CDR3 reads TGTGCCAGCTCACCTGCGGGGGACGTCGGCTACACCTTC.